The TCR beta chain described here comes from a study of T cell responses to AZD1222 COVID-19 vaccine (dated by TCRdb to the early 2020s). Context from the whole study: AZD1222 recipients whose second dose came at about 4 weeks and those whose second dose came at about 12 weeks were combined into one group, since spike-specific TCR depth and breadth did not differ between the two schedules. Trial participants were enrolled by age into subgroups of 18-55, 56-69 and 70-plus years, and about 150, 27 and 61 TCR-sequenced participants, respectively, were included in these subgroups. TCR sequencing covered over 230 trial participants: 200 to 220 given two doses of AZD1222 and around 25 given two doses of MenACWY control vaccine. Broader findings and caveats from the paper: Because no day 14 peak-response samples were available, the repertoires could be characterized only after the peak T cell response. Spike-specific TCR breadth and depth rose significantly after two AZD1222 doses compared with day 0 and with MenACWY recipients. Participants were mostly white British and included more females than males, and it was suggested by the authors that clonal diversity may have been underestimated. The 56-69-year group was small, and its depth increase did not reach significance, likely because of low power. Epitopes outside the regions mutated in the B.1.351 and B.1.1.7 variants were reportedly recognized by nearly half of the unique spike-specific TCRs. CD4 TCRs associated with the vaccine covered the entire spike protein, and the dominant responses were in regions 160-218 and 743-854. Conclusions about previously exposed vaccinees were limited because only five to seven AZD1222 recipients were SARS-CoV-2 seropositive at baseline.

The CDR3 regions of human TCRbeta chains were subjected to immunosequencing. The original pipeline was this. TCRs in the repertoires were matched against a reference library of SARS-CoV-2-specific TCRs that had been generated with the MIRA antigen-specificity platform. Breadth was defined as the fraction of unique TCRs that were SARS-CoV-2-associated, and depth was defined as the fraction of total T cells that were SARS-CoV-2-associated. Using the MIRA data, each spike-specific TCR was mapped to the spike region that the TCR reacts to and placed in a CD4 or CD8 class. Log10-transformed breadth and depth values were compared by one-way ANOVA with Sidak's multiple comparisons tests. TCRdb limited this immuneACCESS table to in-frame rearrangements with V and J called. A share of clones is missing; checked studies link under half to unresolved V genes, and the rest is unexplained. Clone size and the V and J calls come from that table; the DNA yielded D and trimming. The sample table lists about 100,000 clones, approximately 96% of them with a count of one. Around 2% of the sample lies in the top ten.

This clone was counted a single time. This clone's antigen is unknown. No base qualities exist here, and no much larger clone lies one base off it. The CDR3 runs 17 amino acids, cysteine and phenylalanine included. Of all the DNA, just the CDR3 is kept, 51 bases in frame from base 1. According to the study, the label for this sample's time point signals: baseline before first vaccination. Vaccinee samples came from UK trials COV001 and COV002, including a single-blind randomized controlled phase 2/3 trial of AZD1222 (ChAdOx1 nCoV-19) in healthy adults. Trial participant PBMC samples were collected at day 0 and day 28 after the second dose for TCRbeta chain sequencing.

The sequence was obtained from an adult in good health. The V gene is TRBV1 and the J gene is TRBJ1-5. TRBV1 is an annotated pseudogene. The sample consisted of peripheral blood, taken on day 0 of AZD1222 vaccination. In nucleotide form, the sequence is TGCACCAGCAGCCAAGCAGTTCGTCGGGGTAGCAATCAGCCCCAGCATTTT. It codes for CTSSQAVRRGSNQPQHF.